By sample fraction, the clone carrying this T cell receptor (beta chain) is medium-sized. This entry belongs to a study of control samples from healthy donors and cancer patients. The V end was cut by 0 bases, the J end by 5 bases, with 11 bases between. Germline values: CDR1 SGHDT, CDR2 YYEEEE. This CDR3 region has 14 residues. The protocol was immunoSEQ multiplex PCR, while the TCRdb copy is restricted to in-frame clones and leaves out a portion. The sample holds 90,000 to 100,000 clones; over 60% are singletons and the top ten take over 9.5%. The TCR sequence derives from a woman aged 30 to 39 in good health. This chain links TRBV5-6 with TRBJ2-5; possibly TRBD2 for D (6 bases). Material: blood. CDR3 bases: TGTGCCAGCAGCTTGGGACTAGTCGGTGAGACCCAGTACTTC. It specifies CASSLGLVGETQYF. The full variable domain, in which reference TRBV5-6 and TRBJ2-5 provide the parts outside the CDR3, is DAGVTQSPTHLIKTRGQQVTLRCSPKSGHDTVSWYQQALGQGPQFIFQYYEEEERQRGNFPDRFSGHQFPNYSSELNVNALLLGDSALYLCASSLGLVGETQYFGPGTRLLVL.